Given below is one TCR beta chain in context. This receptor's antigen is unknown. The record has no base qualities; no much larger clone is one base away. The sample belongs to a study of blood T cell repertoires in COVID-19 (dated by TCRdb to the early 2020s). Study-wide context: Samples covering the acute and convalescent phases of COVID-19 were provided by collaborators in the United States, Italy and Spain. The material from the prospective study consisted of cDNA or gDNA derived from T cells, B-cell-depleted T cells, or PBMCs. Deeply sampled blood TCRbeta repertoires from subjects exposed to, actively infected with, or recovered from COVID-19 were included in the dataset. A freely available public database, intended as a resource for researchers studying the immune response to SARS-CoV-2, is where the repertoires were released. Samples came from the ongoing ImmuneRACE study (first 160 participants) plus 1,254 subjects from 6 global collaborators. A de-identified subject ID, COVID-19 status, age in years and sex were almost always included in the sample metadata. Where HLA class I and class II types were available, the types were taken from metadata supplied by the sample provider, not from assay-based typing. Paper-wide results and their limitations: The amount of clinical and demographic metadata varied by source and participant and was provided uncurated.

The germline V gene supplies CDR1 MNHNS and CDR2 SASEGT. The V and J ends are trimmed by 1 base and 7 bases, leaving 10 bases between them. Including cysteine and phenylalanine, the CDR3 has 14 amino acids. Only CDR3 DNA remains: 42 bases, in frame from the first base. TCRbeta CDR3 regions were amplified from genomic DNA by means of the immunoSEQ Assay, a bias-controlled multiplex PCR. On the study's bioinformatics: The number of nucleated cells in each sample was estimated by amplification of reference gene primers within the assay. To quantify the absolute abundance of each unique TCRbeta CDR3 rearrangement, sequence reads were collapsed and filtered. For each sample, productive Simpson clonality was calculated as the square root of Simpson's diversity index over productive rearrangements. Not all clones reach the TCRdb copy of this immuneACCESS table, which keeps in-frame sequences only. Checked studies attribute under half of the gap to unresolved V genes and leave the rest unexplained. V, J and clone size are those of that table, while D and trimming were read from the DNA. The sample table contains around 95,000 clones; only one count was recorded for 90% to 95% of them. The ten most abundant clones make up approximately 2.2% of the sample.

Collaborating institutions collected whole blood in K2EDTA tubes following their own protocols. For TCRbeta analysis, collaborators shipped samples as frozen whole blood, isolated PBMCs, or DNA extracted from either of those sample types. Sequencing was performed on peripheral blood. The receptor's source is a man aged 50-60 years with active COVID-19. The sequence links TRBV6-1 to TRBJ2-2, with an unclear D gene assignment. The CDR3 corresponds to CASSEGPRRGELFF. The DNA sequence is as follows: TGTGCCAGCAGTGAAGGTCCCAGGCGCGGGGAGCTGTTTTTT.